These 7 T cell receptor beta chains originate from one sample sequenced in a study of control samples from healthy donors and cancer patients. Profiling relied on immunoSEQ multiplex PCR, and the TCRdb table lists in-frame clones only, not all of them. The repertoire holds 130,000 or so clones, with around 90% as singletons. The sample consisted of blood. The origin of the receptors is a man aged 18 to 30 in good health.

This clone was observed a single time. The chain has TRBV7-3 and TRBJ2-2; possible D gene TRBD2, 6 bases. This CDR3 contains 18 residues. Germline V gene sequence: CDR1 SGHTA, CDR2 FQGTGA. The germline V and J ends were trimmed by 0 bases and 4 bases, with 18 bases remaining between them. The CDR3 reads CASSLTPPPLATTGELFF. The CDR3 coding sequence is TGTGCCAGCAGCTTAACCCCTCCCCCTCTAGCGACCACCGGGGAGCTGTTTTTT.

The chain combines TRBV9 with TRBJ2-7; TRBD2 is a possible D gene (6 bases). The CDR3 has 15 amino acids. V dropped 3 bases and J dropped 6 bases, with 19 bases sitting between them. Germline assignment: CDR1 SGDLS and CDR2 YYNGEE. Here the CDR3 DNA reads TGTGCCAGCAGCGGCGCGGGACCCAACGTGGGCGAGCAGTACTTC. This codes for CASSGAGPNVGEQYF.

The chain carries TRBV18 and TRBJ2-3; D unclear. The germline CDR1 and CDR2 sequences are KGHSH and LQKENI. V was cut by 0 bases and J by 3 bases, with 7 bases left in between. There are 14 residues in the CDR3. The CDR3 sequence is CASSPPERTDTQYF. The CDR3 DNA sequence: TGTGCCAGCTCACCACCGGAAAGAACAGATACGCAGTATTTT. Full variable domain (outside the CDR3, taken from reference TRBV18 and TRBJ2-3): NAGVMQNPRHLVRRRGQEARLRCSPMKGHSHVYWYRQLPEEGLKFMVYLQKENIIDESGMPKERFSAEFPKEGPSILRIQQVVRGDSAAYFCASSPPERTDTQYFGPGTRLTVL.

This clone was detected ten times or more. CDR3 protein: CAISEPQGTAYGYTF. CDR3 coding DNA: TGTGCCATCAGTGAGCCACAGGGTACGGCCTATGGCTACACCTTC. The J gene is TRBJ1-2, the V gene TRBV10-3; weak D call: TRBD1 (6 bases). CDR1 ENHRY and CDR2 SYGVKD come from the germline V gene. The CDR3 loop spans 15 amino acids. V was trimmed by 2 bases and J by 4 bases, leaving 14 bases between them.

J is TRBJ2-5 and V is TRBV7-9; D remains unclear. Germline values: CDR1 SEHNR, CDR2 FQNEAQ (reference sequence). The CDR3 is made up of 12 amino acids. Trimming took off 5 bases at V and 4 bases at J, with 8 bases between the two ends. The CDR3 nucleotides read TGTGCCAGCAGCGCAACCGTAGAGACCCAGTACTTC. It translates to CASSATVETQYF. Combining the CDR3 with reference TRBV7-9 and TRBJ2-5 gives the whole variable domain DTGVSQNPRHKITKRGQNVTFRCDPISEHNRLYWYRQTLGQGPEFLTYFQNEAQLEKSRLLSDRFSAERPKGSFSTLEIQRTEQGDSAMYLCASSATVETQYFGPGTRLLVL.

V usage is TRBV5-1 and J usage is TRBJ2-7, with D perhaps assigned TRBD1 or TRBD2 (5 bases each). This CDR3 contains 14 residues. V was clipped by 4 bases and J by 3 bases, with 14 bases between them. Germline loops: CDR1 SGHRS, CDR2 YFSETQ. DNA of the CDR3: TGCGCCAGCAGCACCGGGACGGCAGGCTACGAGCAGTACTTC. Translation: CASSTGTAGYEQYF.

CDR3: CASSFLSTGSQANYGYTF. Written as DNA, the CDR3 is TGTGCCAGCAGCTTCCTTTCCACAGGTTCCCAAGCTAACTATGGCTACACCTTC. V usage is TRBV7-9 and J usage is TRBJ1-2; D is possibly TRBD1 (5 bases). V gave up 3 bases and J gave up 0 bases, with 20 bases separating them. The germline V gene has CDR1 SEHNR and CDR2 FQNEAQ (reference sequence). The CDR3 runs to 18 residues. The complete variable domain, with remaining parts taken from reference TRBV7-9 and TRBJ1-2, reads DTGVSQNPRHKITKRGQNVTFRCDPISEHNRLYWYRQTLGQGPEFLTYFQNEAQLEKSRLLSDRFSAERPKGSFSTLEIQRTEQGDSAMYLCASSFLSTGSQANYGYTFGSGTRLTVV.